This T cell receptor beta chain was found in a study of human T cells and chemical hapten exposure. Across the whole study: On around 2 cm by around 2 cm of upper inner arm skin, sensitization was performed with 2% DPC. Small discrepancies in pooled library volume mainly accounted for the varying TCR yields per sample.

TCRdb reprocessed the RACE reads with MiXCR, giving one entry per CDR3 protein. The sample comprises approximately 82,000 distinct CDR3 sequences, around 7% of which are singletons, and 1% to 1.5% rests with the top ten. With regard to this clonotype: The target antigen is unknown.

Time point described: patch test 2, 6 weeks after DPC sensitization. Treatment meaning: therapeutic diphenylcyclopropenone sensitization with weekly scalp DPC. Overall study results and limits: PT1 expanded TCR counts correlated positively with patch test score.

This specimen consisted of whole blood, obtained in connection with sensitization to the hapten diphenylcyclopropenone (DPC). The receptor comes from a woman younger than 45 with alopecia areata. Some clones in this sample may be carry-over from other donors' samples.

CDR3: CAWSVLYSNQPQHF. DNA of the CDR3: TGTGCCTGGAGCGTCCTCTATAGCAATCAGCCCCAGCATTTT. The genes are TRBV30 and TRBJ1-5; D is undetermined. The germline gives CDR1 GTSNPN, CDR2 SVGIG (reference sequence). The CDR3 consists of 14 residues. With 3 bases removed from V and 0 bases from J, the gap between germline ends came to 9 bases.